The rows below give T cell receptor beta chains drawn from one sample of a study of neoadjuvant nivolumab and ipilimumab in lung cancer. The repertoire was sequenced with immunoSEQ multiplex PCR; TCRdb's copy has only in-frame clones and lacks some. The data show roughly 32,000 clones, more than 85% seen once. The material was peripheral blood, obtained after neoadjuvant nivolumab, alone or with ipilimumab, at or shortly before surgery. The origin of the receptors is an adult with non-small cell lung cancer. CDR3s include the opening cysteine and the closing phenylalanine or tryptophan. Fields, in order: D gene, V gene, clone size, J gene, CDR3 protein, CDR3 DNA. A D gene is named only where the DNA matches it firmly. A clone size is listed for some rows: how often the clone was seen (once, few, many), or a class if it is expanded.

>NA|TRBV5-1|NA|TRBJ2-6
CASSLAPGTPSGANVLTF
TGCGCCAGCAGCTTGGCGCCAGGGACGCCCTCTGGGGCCAACGTCCTGACTTTC
>TRBD2|TRBV28|NA|TRBJ2-7
CASNRLAGNSYEQYF
TGTGCCAGCAATAGACTAGCGGGTAACTCCTACGAGCAGTACTTC
>NA|TRBV7-9|NA|TRBJ1-2
CASSSGPYGYTF
TGTGCCAGCAGCTCGGGGCCCTATGGCTACACCTTC
>TRBD2|TRBV19|NA|TRBJ2-1
CASSGTSGMSYNEQFF
TGTGCCAGTAGTGGGACTAGCGGGATGTCCTACAATGAGCAGTTCTTC
>NA|TRBV7-6|once|TRBJ2-7
CASSLEVGAEQYF
TGTGCCAGCAGCTTAGAGGTGGGTGCCGAGCAGTACTTC
>TRBD2|TRBV9|NA|TRBJ2-2
CASSVVTSAGELFF
TGTGCCAGCAGCGTAGTCACTAGCGCCGGGGAGCTGTTTTTT
>NA|TRBV23-1|NA|TRBJ2-7
CASSMGAYEQYF
TGCGCCAGCAGTATGGGGGCCTACGAGCAGTACTTC
>NA|TRBV27|NA|TRBJ2-2
CASSLRRSGELFF
TGTGCCAGCAGTCTGAGGAGATCCGGGGAGCTGTTTTTT
>NA|TRBV12-5|NA|TRBJ2-5
CASGLVLLGRGGETQYF
TGTGCTAGTGGTTTGGTTTTGTTGGGCAGGGGGGGAGAGACCCAGTACTTC
>TRBD1|TRBV7-9|NA|TRBJ1-2
CASSPGTDYGYTF
TGTGCCAGCAGCCCTGGGACAGACTATGGCTACACCTTC
>NA|TRBV7-9|NA|TRBJ2-3
CASSMDADRTDTQYF
TGTGCCAGCAGCATGGACGCCGACCGCACAGATACGCAGTATTTT
>NA|TRBV7-3|NA|TRBJ1-1
CASSLKAGGTEAFF
TGTGCCAGCAGCTTAAAGGCCGGGGGCACTGAAGCTTTCTTT
>TRBD1|TRBV7-2|NA|TRBJ2-5
CASSRGQGFQETQYF
TGTGCCAGCAGCCGGGGACAGGGGTTTCAAGAGACCCAGTACTTC
>NA|TRBV5-4|NA|TRBJ1-5
CASSPGPGQPQHF
TGTGCCAGCAGCCCAGGACCGGGGCAGCCCCAGCATTTT
>NA|TRBV5-1|NA|TRBJ2-3
CASSQDEGTDTQYF
TGCGCCAGCAGCCAGGACGAGGGTACAGATACGCAGTATTTT
>NA|TRBV19|few|TRBJ1-1
CASKRELNTEAFF
TGTGCCAGTAAACGGGAATTAAACACTGAAGCTTTCTTT
>NA|TRBV5-5|NA|TRBJ2-7
CASSSVGGRYEQYF
TGTGCCAGCAGCTCGGTCGGCGGCCGCTACGAGCAGTACTTC
>NA|TRBV19|NA|TRBJ1-2
CASSIQALNYGYTF
TGTGCCAGTAGTATACAGGCCTTGAACTATGGCTACACCTTC
>NA|TRBV2|NA|TRBJ2-2
CASSEALRGAGELFF
TGTGCCAGCAGTGAAGCGCTGAGGGGGGCCGGGGAGCTGTTTTTT
>TRBD1|TRBV7-2|NA|TRBJ1-2
CASSRSGQSGNYGYTF
TGTGCCAGCAGCCGCTCGGGACAGTCGGGGAACTATGGCTACACCTTC
>TRBD2|TRBV7-2|NA|TRBJ2-2
CASSFGRATNTGELFF
TGTGCCAGCAGCTTCGGGAGGGCGACTAACACCGGGGAGCTGTTTTTT